Listed here are 2 T cell receptor beta chains from one sample, sequenced in a study of Graves' ophthalmopathy and Graves' hyperthyroidism. Transcripts of RNA were the source for amplifying TCR beta CDR3 regions. First-round RT-PCR employed HTBI primers, with a second-round multiplex PCR after it. TCRdb passed the multiplex PCR reads through MiXCR, listing each CDR3 protein once. Altogether around 670,000 distinct CDR3 sequences are present, 40% being singletons, with the ten largest covering approximately 43%. The sequencing sample was made of peripheral blood. The source of these receptors is an adult man with Graves' ophthalmopathy.

This clonotype was detected a few times. This chain's CDR3 is CSVPRDVGHGELFF. As DNA, the CDR3 is TGCAGCGTCCCCCGTGACGTGGGTCACGGGGAGCTGTTTTTT. V usage is TRBV29-1 and J usage is TRBJ2-2; D is ambiguous. Germline CDR1 reads SQVTM; CDR2 reads ANQGSEA. The CDR3 is made up of 14 amino acids. Deletions cut 6 bases from V and 7 bases from J, with 18 bases between.

This rearrangement joins TRBV9 to TRBJ1-3; D is uncertain. Trimming took off 0 bases at V and 1 base at J, with 8 bases between the two ends. The CDR3 has 15 residues. Germline CDR1 reads SGDLS; CDR2 reads YYNGEE. The CDR3 loop reads CASSVGHVSGNTIYF. As DNA, the CDR3 is TGTGCCAGCAGCGTAGGGCACGTTTCTGGAAACACCATATATTTT.